This T cell receptor (beta chain) is from a study of cytomegalovirus exposure and HLA in healthy donors. Study-wide results and caveats: Association of approximately 18,000 TCR beta sequences with HLA alleles was found at 0.05 false discovery rate in a later analysis. As was reported, the HLA-A and HLA-B alleles of most subjects were accurately predicted from TCR beta sequences. A few CMV-associated chains were confirmed in vitro to be specific for CMV antigens. Analyzed later, most CMV-associated TCR beta chains appeared HLA-restricted.

Trimming cost V 5 bases and J 3 bases; bases outside gene matches: 4. The germline gives CDR1 KGHSH, CDR2 LQKENI. The CDR3 is made up of 14 amino acids. PCR used 60 Vbeta primers and 13 Jbeta primers. Repertoires were generated with immunoSEQ multiplex PCR, while TCRdb's copy carries only in-frame clones and drops some. The table records more than 140,000 clones, almost 85% of them present only once. Notes on this clone: Its matching antigen is unknown.

The clonotype originates from a man aged 25-40 years in good health and CMV-seropositive. The sequenced sample consisted of PBMCs. The chain has TRBV18 and TRBJ1-5, with 7 bases aligning to TRBD1. CDR3 bases: TGTGCCAGCTCAGAGGGGGCTTACAATCAGCCCCAGCATTTT. Its translation is CASSEGAYNQPQHF.